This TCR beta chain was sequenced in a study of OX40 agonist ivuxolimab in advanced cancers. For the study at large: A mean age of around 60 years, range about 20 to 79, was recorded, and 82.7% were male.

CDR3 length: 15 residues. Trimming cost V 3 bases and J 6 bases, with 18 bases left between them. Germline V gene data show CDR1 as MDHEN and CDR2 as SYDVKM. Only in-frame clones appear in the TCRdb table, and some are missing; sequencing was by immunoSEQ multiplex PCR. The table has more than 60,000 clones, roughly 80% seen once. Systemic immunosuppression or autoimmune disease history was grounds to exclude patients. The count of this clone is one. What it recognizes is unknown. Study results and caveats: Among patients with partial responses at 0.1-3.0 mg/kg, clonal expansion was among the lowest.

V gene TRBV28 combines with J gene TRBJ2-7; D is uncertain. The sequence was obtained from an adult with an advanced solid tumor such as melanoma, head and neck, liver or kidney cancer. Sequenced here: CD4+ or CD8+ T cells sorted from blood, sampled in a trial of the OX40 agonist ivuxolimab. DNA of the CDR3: TGTGCCAGCAGTTTGCCGAGGACCACCCCACTCGAGCAGTACTTC. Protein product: CASSLPRTTPLEQYF.